What follows are 7 T cell receptor beta chains derived from one specimen sequenced in a study of neurological immune-mediated disorders. TCRdb reanalysed the 5' RACE reads using MiXCR and keeps one entry per CDR3 protein. The sample gives 50,000 or so distinct CDR3 sequences, more than 3.5% of which show up once; roughly 7.1% is in the top ten. Sequences were obtained from PBMCs. The receptors derive from a man in his 60s with multiple sclerosis.

This clonotype was observed at least ten times. V is TRBV5-1 and J is TRBJ1-4; the D gene is possibly TRBD1 (5 bases). The CDR3 runs to 15 residues. Trimming cost V 2 bases and J 2 bases, with 10 bases left between them. The V gene's germline CDR1 is SGHRS and CDR2 YFSETQ. The CDR3 DNA sequence: TGCGCCAGCAGCTTTTCTCCAGGGACTAATGAAAAACTGTTTTTT. This gives the protein CASSFSPGTNEKLFF.

This clonotype was counted ten times or more. The V call is TRBV12-3 or TRBV12-4, the J call TRBJ1-6; 9 nucleotides agree with TRBD1. Losses at the gene ends were 5 bases for V and 7 bases for J; bases not matched to a gene: 3. This CDR3 region has 14 residues. The CDR3 reads CASSPGQGNSPLHF. DNA for the CDR3: TGTGCCAGCAGTCCTGGACAGGGGAATTCACCCCTCCACTTT.

This clonotype was found many times. The chain has TRBV29-1 and TRBJ1-2, with 9 bases that match TRBD1. V trimming: 7 bases; J trimming: 12 bases; junction bases outside the gene matches: 12. The CDR3 has 12 residues. Germline CDR1 SQVTM, CDR2 ANQGSEA. The CDR3 nucleotides are TGCAGCGCAAGACCGGGACAGGGAATAAACACCTTC. This codes for CSARPGQGINTF.

This clonotype showed up just a few times. The chain links TRBV20-1 to TRBJ1-4, with unresolved D. The CDR3 extends over 14 amino acids. Trimming stripped 5 bases from V and 6 bases from J, with 16 bases between. CDR1 is DFQATT and CDR2 is SNEGSKA in the germline V gene (reference sequence). The CDR3 DNA reads as TGCAGTGCTCGACCGAGGCTTGGGGATGAAAAACTGTTTTTT. Translating gives CSARPRLGDEKLFF.

Details on this clonotype: An end of the junction does not agree with germline; a read error may underlie this. The chain carries TRBV20-1 and TRBJ2-6; D is possibly TRBD1 (5 bases). Germline lookup yields CDR1 DFQATT and CDR2 SNEGSKA (reference sequence). The CDR3 has 14 amino acids. The CDR3 DNA sequence: TGCAGTGCTAGGGACCCACCTGGGGCCATCGTCCTGACTTTC. Translation gives CSARDPPGAIVLTF.

This clonotype was recorded many times. The V gene is TRBV12-3 or TRBV12-4, the J gene TRBJ1-5, with 7 bases fitting TRBD1. With V trimmed by 7 bases and J by 7 bases, 13 bases remained unmatched. The CDR3 is made up of 15 amino acids. The CDR3 protein is CASISQGVSRQPQHF. In nucleotides, the CDR3 is TGTGCCAGCATCTCGCAGGGGGTATCTAGGCAGCCCCAGCATTTT.

This clonotype was observed many times. The chain couples TRBV20-1 to TRBJ1-4; no clear D gene. V lost 6 bases and J lost 4, with 18 bases in between. Germline V gene data show CDR1 as DFQATT and CDR2 as SNEGSKA (reference sequence). The CDR3 has 15 amino acids. The CDR3 DNA follows: TGCAGTGCCCATTCCTTAGGCACGAGTAATGAAAAACTGTTTTTT. Its translation is CSAHSLGTSNEKLFF.